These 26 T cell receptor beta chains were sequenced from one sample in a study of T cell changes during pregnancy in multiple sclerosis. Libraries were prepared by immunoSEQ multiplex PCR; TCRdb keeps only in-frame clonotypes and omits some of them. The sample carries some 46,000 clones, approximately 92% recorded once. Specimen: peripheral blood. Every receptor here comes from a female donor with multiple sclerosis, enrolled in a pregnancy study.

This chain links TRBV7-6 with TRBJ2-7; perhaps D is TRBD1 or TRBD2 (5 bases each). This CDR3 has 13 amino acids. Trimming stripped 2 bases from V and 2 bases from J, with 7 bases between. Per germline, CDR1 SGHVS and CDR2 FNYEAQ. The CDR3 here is CASSLQGPYEQYF. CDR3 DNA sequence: TGTGCCAGCAGCTTACAGGGACCCTACGAGCAGTACTTC.

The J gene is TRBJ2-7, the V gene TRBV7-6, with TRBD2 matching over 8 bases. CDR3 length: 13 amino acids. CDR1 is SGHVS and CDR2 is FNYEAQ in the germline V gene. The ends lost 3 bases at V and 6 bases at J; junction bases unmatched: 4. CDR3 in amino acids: CASSFRRGGEQYF. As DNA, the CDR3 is TGTGCCAGCAGCTTCCGACGGGGGGGCGAGCAGTACTTC.

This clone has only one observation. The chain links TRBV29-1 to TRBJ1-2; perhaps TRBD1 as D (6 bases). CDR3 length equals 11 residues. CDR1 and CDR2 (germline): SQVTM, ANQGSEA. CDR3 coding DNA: TGCTTGGCGGGACAAGACTATGGCTACACCTTC. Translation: CLAGQDYGYTF.

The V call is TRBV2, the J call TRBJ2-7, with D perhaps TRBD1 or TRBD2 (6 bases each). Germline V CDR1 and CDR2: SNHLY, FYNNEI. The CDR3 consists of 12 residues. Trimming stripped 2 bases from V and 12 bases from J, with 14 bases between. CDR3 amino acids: CASSESEGTMYF. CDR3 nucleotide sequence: TGTGCCAGCAGTGAATCGGAGGGGACAATGTACTTC.

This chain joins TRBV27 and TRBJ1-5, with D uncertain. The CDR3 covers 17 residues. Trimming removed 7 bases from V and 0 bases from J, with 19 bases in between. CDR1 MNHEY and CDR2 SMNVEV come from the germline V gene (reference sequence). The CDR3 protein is CASTLSWRSYSNQPQHF. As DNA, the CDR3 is TGTGCCAGCACCCTGTCCTGGAGGTCCTATAGCAATCAGCCCCAGCATTTT.

CDR3: CSVWDRGDYGYTF. CDR3 bases: TGCAGCGTCTGGGACAGGGGAGACTATGGCTACACCTTC. The chain uses TRBV29-1 and TRBJ1-2; TRBD1 agrees at 10 bases. CDR3 length: 13 amino acids. CDR1 and CDR2 (germline): SQVTM, ANQGSEA. Unmatched junction bases numbered 4, after V lost 6 bases and J lost 3 bases.

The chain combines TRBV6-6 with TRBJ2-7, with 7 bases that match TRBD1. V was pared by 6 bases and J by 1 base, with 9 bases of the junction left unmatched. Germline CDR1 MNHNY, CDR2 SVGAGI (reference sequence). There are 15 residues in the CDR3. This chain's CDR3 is CASSVAGTESYEQYF. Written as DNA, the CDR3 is TGTGCCAGCAGCGTAGCCGGGACAGAATCCTACGAGCAGTACTTC.

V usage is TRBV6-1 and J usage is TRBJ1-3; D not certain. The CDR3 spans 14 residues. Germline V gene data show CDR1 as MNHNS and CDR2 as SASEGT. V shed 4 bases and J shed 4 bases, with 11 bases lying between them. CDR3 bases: TGTGCCAGCAGTGTAGGGTTATCCGGAAACACCATATATTTT. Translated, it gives CASSVGLSGNTIYF.

The CDR3 sequence is CASSENPTQGAGDTQYF. The CDR3 coding sequence is TGTGCCAGCAGTGAAAATCCAACCCAGGGGGCCGGAGATACGCAGTATTTT. The chain links TRBV2 to TRBJ2-3, with 8 bases aligning to TRBD1. The length of the CDR3 is 17 residues. With V trimmed by 2 bases and J by 5 bases, 12 bases remained unmatched. In germline, CDR1 is SNHLY, CDR2 FYNNEI.

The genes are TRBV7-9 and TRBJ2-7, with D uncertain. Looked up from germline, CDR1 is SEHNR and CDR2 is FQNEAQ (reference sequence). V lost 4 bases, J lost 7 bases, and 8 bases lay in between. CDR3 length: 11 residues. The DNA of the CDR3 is TGTGCCAGCAGCTCTTTCTTTGAGCAGTACTTC. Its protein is CASSSFFEQYF.

The CDR3 bases are TGCGCCAGCAGTGTTAGCGGGAGGGCCCTCGGTGAGCAGTTCTTC. Translating it yields CASSVSGRALGEQFF. V usage is TRBV10-2 and J usage is TRBJ2-1, with 11 positions matching TRBD2. Germline CDR1 reads WSHSY; CDR2 reads SAAADI. The CDR3 covers 15 residues. The ends lost 4 bases at V and 9 bases at J; junction bases unmatched: 8.

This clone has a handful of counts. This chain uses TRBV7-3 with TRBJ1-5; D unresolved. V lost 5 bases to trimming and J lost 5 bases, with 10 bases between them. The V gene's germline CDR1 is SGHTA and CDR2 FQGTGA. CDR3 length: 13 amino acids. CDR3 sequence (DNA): TGTGCCAGCAGCCCGTCGGAGGATCAGCCCCAGCATTTT. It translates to CASSPSEDQPQHF.

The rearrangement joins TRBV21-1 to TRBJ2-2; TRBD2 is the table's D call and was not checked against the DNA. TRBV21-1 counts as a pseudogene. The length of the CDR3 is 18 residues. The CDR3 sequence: CASSLALATQGLTGELFF. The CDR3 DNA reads TGTGCCAGCAGCTTGGCGCTAGCTACACAAGGCTTGACCGGGGAGCTGTTTTTT.

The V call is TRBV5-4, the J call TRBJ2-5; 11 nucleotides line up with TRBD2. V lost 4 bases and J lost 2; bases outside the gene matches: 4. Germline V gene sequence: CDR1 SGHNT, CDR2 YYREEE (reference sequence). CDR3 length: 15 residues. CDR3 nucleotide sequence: TGTGCCAGCAGCCCGACTAGCGGGACTCAAGAGACCCAGTACTTC. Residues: CASSPTSGTQETQYF.

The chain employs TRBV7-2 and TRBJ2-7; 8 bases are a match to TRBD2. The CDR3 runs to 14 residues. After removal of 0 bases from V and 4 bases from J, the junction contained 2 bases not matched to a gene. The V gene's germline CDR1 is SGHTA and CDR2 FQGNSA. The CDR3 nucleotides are TGTGCCAGCAGCTTAGCGGGGACTAGATACGAGCAGTACTTC. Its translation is CASSLAGTRYEQYF.

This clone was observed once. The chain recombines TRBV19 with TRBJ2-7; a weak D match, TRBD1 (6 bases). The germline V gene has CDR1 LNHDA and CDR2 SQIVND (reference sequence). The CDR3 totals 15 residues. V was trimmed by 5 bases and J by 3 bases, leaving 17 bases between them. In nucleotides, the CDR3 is TGTGCCAGTAGTTACGGGGCAGGGGCAATCTACGAGCAGTACTTC. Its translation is CASSYGAGAIYEQYF. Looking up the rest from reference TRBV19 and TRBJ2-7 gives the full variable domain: DGGITQSPKYLFRKEGQNVTLSCEQNLNHDAMYWYRQDPGQGLRLIYYSQIVNDFQKGDIAEGYSVSREKKESFPLTVTSAQKNPTAFYLCASSYGAGAIYEQYFGPGTRLTVT.

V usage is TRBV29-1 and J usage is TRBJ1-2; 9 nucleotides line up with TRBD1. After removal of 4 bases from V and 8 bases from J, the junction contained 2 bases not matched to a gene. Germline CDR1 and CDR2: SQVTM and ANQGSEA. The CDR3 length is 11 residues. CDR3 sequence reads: CSVGTGVGYTF. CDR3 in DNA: TGCAGCGTTGGGACAGGGGTAGGCTACACCTTC.

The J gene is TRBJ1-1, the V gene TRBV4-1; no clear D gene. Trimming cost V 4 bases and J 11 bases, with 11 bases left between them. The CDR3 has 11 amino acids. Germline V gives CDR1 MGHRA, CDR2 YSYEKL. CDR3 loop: CASSPGLRAFF. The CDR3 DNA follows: TGCGCCAGCAGCCCAGGATTGCGGGCTTTCTTT.

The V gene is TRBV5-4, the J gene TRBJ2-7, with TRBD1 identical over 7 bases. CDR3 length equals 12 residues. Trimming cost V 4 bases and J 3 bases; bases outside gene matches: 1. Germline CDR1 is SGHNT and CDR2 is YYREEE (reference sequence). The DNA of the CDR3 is TGTGCCAGCAGCCGGGACAGCTACGAGCAGTACTTC. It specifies CASSRDSYEQYF.

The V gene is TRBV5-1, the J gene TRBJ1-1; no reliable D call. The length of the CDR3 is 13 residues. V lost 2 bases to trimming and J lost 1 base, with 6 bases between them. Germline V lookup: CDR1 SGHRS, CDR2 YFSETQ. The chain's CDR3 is CASSFEGNTEAFF. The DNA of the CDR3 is TGCGCCAGCAGCTTCGAAGGGAACACTGAAGCTTTCTTT.

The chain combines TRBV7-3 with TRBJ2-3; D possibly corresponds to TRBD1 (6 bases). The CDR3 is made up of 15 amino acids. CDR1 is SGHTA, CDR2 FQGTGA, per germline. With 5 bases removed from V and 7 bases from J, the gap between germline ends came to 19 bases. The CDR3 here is CASSLRRGGQNTQYF. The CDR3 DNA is TGTGCCAGCAGCCTGCGGCGAGGGGGACAAAATACGCAGTATTTT.

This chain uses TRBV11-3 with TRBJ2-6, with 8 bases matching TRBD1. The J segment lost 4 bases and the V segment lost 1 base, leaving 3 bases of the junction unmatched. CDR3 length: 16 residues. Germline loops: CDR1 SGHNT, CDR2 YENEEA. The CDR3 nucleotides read TGTGCCAGCAGCTTAGGGACAGGGTCGGGGGCCAACGTCCTGACTTTC. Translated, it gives CASSLGTGSGANVLTF.

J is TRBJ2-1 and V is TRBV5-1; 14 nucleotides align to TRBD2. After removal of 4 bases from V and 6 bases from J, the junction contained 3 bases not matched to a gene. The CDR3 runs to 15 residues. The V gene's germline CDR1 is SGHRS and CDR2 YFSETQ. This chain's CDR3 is CASSPGTSGSNEQFF. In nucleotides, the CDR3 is TGCGCCAGCAGCCCCGGGACTAGCGGGAGCAATGAGCAGTTCTTC.

The CDR3 coding sequence is TGTGCCAGCAGCCCTAGCCCGGGGAGGAACATTCAGTACTTC. It encodes CASSPSPGRNIQYF. The V gene is TRBV7-6, the J gene TRBJ2-4; D is perhaps TRBD2 (6 bases). This CDR3 region has 14 residues. Germline-derived CDR1 and CDR2 are SGHVS and FNYEAQ. V was trimmed by 5 bases and J by 7 bases, leaving 15 bases between them. Full variable domain (outside the CDR3, taken from reference TRBV7-6 and TRBJ2-4): GAGVSQSPRYKVTKRGQDVALRCDPISGHVSLYWYRQALGQGPEFLTYFNYEAQQDKSGLPNDRFSAERPEGSISTLTIQRTEQRDSAMYRCASSPSPGRNIQYFGAGTRLSVL.

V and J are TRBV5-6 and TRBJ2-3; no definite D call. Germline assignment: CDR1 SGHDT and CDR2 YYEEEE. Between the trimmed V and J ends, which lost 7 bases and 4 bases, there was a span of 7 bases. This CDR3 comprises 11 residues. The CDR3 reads CASGAADTQYF. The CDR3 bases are TGTGCCAGCGGAGCCGCAGATACGCAGTATTTT.

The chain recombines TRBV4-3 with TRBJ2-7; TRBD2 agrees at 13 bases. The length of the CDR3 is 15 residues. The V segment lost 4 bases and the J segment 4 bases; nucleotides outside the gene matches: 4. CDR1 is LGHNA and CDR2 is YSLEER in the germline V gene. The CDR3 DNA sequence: TGCGCCAGCAGCCCTACTAGCGGGGGGGAATACGAGCAGTACTTC. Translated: CASSPTSGGEYEQYF.